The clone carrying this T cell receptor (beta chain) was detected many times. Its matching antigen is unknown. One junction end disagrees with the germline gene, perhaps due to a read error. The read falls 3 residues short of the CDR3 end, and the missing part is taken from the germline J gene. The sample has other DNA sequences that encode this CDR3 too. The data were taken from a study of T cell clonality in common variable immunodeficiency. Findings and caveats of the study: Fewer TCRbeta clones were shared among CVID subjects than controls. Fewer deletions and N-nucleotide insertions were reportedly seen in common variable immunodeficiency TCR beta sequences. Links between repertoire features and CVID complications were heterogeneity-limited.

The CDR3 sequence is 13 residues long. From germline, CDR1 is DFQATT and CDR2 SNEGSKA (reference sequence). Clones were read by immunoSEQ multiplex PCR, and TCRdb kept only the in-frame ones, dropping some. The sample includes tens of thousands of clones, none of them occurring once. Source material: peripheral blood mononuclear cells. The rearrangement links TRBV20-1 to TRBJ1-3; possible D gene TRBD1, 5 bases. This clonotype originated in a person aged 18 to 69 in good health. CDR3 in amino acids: CSARQGNGNTIYF. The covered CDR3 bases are TGCAGTGCTAGACAGGGTAATGGAAACACG.